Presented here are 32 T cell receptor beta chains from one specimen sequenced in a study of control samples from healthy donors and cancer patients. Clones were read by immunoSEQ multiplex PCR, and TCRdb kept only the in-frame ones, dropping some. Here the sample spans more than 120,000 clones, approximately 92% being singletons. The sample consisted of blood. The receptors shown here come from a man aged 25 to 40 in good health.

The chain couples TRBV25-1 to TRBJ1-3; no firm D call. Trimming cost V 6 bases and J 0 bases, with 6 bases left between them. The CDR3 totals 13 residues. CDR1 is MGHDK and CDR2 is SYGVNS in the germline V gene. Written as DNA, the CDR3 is TGTGCCAGCAGGGGCGGCTCTGGAAACACCATATATTTT. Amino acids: CASRGGSGNTIYF.

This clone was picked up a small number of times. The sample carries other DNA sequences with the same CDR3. The CDR3 nucleotides read TGTGCCAGCAGCCAAGACAGGGGTTACGAGCAGTACTTC. Protein product: CASSQDRGYEQYF. The chain links TRBV3-1 (or the pseudogene TRBV3-2) to TRBJ2-7; tentatively, D is TRBD1 (6 bases). Germline lookup yields CDR1 LGHDT and CDR2 YNNKEL (reference sequence). The V and J ends lost 0 bases and 4 bases respectively, with 7 bases between them. This CDR3 has 13 residues.

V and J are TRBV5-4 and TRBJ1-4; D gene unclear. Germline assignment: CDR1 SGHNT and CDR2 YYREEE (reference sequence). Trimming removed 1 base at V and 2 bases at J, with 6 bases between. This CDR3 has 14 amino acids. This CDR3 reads CASSLLGTNEKLFF. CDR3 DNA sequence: TGTGCCAGCAGCTTGTTGGGTACTAATGAAAAACTGTTTTTT. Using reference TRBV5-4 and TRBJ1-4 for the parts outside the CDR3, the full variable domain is ETGVTQSPTHLIKTRGQQVTLRCSSQSGHNTVSWYQQALGQGPQFIFQYYREEENGRGNFPPRFSGLQFPNYSSELNVNALELDDSALYLCASSLLGTNEKLFFGSGTQLSVL.

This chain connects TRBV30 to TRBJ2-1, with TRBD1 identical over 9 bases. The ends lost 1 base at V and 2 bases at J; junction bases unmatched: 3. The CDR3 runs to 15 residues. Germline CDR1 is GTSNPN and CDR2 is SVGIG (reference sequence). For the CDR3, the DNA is TGTGCCTGGAGTGGACAGGGGGTGGCCTACAATGAGCAGTTCTTC. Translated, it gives CAWSGQGVAYNEQFF. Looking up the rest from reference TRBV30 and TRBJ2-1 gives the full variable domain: SQTIHQWPATLVQPVGSPLSLECTVEGTSNPNLYWYRQAAGRGLQLLFYSVGIGQISSEVPQNLSASRPQDRQFILSSKKLLLSDSGFYLCAWSGQGVAYNEQFFGPGTRLTVL.

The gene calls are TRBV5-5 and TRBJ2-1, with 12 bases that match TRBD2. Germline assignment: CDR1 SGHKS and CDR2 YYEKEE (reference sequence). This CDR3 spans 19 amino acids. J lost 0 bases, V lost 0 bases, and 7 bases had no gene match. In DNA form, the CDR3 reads TGTGCCAGCAGCTTGGGACTAGCGGGGGCCTCGAGCTCCTACAATGAGCAGTTCTTC. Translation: CASSLGLAGASSSYNEQFF. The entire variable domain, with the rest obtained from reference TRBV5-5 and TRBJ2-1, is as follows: DAGVTQSPTHLIKTRGQQVTLRCSPISGHKSVSWYQQVLGQGPQFIFQYYEKEERGRGNFPDRFSARQFPNYSSELNVNALLLGDSALYLCASSLGLAGASSSYNEQFFGPGTRLTVL.

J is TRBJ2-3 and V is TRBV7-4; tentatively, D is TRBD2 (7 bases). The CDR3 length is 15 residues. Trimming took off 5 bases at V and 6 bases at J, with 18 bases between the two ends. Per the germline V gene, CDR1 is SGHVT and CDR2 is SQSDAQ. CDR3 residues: CASSGHGGLADTQYF. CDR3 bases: TGTGCCAGCAGCGGGCACGGGGGGCTAGCGGATACGCAGTATTTT.

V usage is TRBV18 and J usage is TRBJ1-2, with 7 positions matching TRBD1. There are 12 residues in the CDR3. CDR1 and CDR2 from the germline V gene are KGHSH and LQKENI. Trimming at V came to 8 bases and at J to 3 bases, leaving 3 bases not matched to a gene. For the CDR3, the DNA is TGTGCCAGCACTACAGGGGACTATGGCTACACCTTC. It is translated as CASTTGDYGYTF.

The chain's CDR3 is CASSLASTGMVTDTQYF. As DNA, the CDR3 is TGTGCCAGCAGCTTGGCTTCAACAGGGATGGTCACAGATACGCAGTATTTT. The chain joins TRBV5-8 to TRBJ2-3; perhaps TRBD1 as D (6 bases). The CDR3 sequence is 17 residues long. Germline V gene lookup returns CDR1 SGHTS and CDR2 YDEGEE. Trimming shortened V by 0 bases and J by 2 bases, and 16 bases separated the two germline ends.

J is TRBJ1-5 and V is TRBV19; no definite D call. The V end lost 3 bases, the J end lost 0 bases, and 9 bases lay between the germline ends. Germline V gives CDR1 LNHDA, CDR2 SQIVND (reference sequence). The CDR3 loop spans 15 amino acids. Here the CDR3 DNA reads TGTGCCAGTAGTATGAGGAGGAATAGCAATCAGCCCCAGCATTTT. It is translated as CASSMRRNSNQPQHF.

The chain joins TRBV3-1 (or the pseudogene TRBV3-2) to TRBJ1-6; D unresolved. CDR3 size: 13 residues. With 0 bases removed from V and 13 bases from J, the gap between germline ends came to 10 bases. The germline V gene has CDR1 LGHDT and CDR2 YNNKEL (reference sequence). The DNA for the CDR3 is TGTGCCAGCAGCCAAGATCGAAGGGATCCCCTCCACTTT. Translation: CASSQDRRDPLHF.

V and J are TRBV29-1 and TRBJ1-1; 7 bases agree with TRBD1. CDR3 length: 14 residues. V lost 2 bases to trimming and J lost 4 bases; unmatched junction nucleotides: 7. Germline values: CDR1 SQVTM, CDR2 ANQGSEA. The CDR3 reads CSVERGGFGTEAFF. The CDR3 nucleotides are TGCAGCGTTGAAAGAGGGGGCTTTGGCACTGAAGCTTTCTTT.

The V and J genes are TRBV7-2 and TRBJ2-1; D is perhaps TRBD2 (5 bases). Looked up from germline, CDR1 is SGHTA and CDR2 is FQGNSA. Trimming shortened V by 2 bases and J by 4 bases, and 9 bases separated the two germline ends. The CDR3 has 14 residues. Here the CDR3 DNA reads TGTGCCAGCAGCTTACGTCCGGGGTACAATGAGCAGTTCTTC. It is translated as CASSLRPGYNEQFF.

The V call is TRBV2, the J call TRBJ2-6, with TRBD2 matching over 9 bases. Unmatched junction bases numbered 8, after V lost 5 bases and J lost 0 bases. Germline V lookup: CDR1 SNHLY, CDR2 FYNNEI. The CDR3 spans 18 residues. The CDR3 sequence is CASSSLAGTYSGANVLTF. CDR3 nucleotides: TGTGCCAGCAGTTCCCTAGCGGGGACCTACTCTGGGGCCAACGTCCTGACTTTC.

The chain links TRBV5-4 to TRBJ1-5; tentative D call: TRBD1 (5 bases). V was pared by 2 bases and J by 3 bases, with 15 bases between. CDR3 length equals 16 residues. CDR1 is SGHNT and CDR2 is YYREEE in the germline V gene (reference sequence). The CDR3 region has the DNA TGTGCCAGCAGCTTTTCTGGGGCGCCAGTCAATCAGCCCCAGCATTTT. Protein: CASSFSGAPVNQPQHF.

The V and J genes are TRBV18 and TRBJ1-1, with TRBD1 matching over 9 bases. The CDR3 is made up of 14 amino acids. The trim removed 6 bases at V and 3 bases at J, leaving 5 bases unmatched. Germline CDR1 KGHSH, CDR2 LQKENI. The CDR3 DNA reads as TGTGCCAGCTCCACAAGACAGGGGGACACTGAAGCTTTCTTT. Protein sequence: CASSTRQGDTEAFF.

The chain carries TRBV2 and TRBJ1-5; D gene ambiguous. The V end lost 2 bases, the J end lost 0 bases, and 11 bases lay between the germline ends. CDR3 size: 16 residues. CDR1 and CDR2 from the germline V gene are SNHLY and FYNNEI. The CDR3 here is CASSELTDNSNQPQHF. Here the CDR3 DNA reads TGTGCCAGCAGTGAACTGACGGATAATAGCAATCAGCCCCAGCATTTT.

CDR3 in amino acids: CASSQNRGSNQPQHF. As DNA, the CDR3 is TGTGCCAGCAGCCAAAACAGGGGGAGCAATCAGCCCCAGCATTTT. The chain employs TRBV4-2 and TRBJ1-5; 8 bases align to TRBD1. This CDR3 is built from 15 residues. Germline loops: CDR1 LGHNA, CDR2 YNFKEQ. J gave up 1 base and V 2 bases, and 1 base lay outside the gene matches.

The CDR3 protein is CASSDIQGMNTEAFF. Written as DNA, the CDR3 is TGTGCCAGCAGTGATATTCAGGGCATGAACACTGAAGCTTTCTTT. The chain uses TRBV2 and TRBJ1-1, with D perhaps matching TRBD1 (5 bases). The V gene lost 3 bases and the J gene lost 0 bases, with 11 bases spanning the gap. Germline-derived CDR1 and CDR2 are SNHLY and FYNNEI. The CDR3 length is 15 residues.

DNA for the CDR3: TGCGCCAGCAGCCCAGGATATAATGAAAAACTGTTTTTT. This translates into CASSPGYNEKLFF. This rearrangement joins TRBV5-1 to TRBJ1-4; D gene ambiguous. Looked up from germline, CDR1 is SGHRS and CDR2 is YFSETQ. CDR3 length: 13 residues. Trimming stripped 4 bases from V and 4 bases from J, with 8 bases between.

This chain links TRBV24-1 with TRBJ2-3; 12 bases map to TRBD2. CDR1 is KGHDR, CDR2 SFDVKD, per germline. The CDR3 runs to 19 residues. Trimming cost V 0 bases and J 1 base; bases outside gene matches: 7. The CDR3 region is CATSDLRGGLAGGTDTQYF. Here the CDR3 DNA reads TGTGCCACCAGTGATTTGCGAGGGGGACTAGCGGGTGGCACAGATACGCAGTATTTT.

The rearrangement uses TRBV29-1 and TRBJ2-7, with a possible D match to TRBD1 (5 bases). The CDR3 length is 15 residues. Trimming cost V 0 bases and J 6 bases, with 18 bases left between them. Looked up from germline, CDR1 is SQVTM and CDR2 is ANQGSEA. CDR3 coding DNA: TGCAGCGTTGAAGAAGGGCAGACAGTCCCTATCGAGCAGTACTTC. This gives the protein CSVEEGQTVPIEQYF.

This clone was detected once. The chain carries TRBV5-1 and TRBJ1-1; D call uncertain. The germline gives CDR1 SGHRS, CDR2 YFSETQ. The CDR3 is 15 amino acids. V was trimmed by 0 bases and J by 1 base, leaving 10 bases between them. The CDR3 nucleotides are TGCGCCAGCAGCTTGGTAACGGCAGGGAACACTGAAGCTTTCTTT. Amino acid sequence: CASSLVTAGNTEAFF.

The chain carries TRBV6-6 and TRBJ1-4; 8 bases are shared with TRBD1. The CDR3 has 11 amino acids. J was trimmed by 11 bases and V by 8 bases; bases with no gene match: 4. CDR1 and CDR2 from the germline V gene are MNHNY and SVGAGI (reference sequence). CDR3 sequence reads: CASLGQGKLFF. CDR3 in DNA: TGTGCCAGCCTCGGACAGGGTAAACTGTTTTTT.

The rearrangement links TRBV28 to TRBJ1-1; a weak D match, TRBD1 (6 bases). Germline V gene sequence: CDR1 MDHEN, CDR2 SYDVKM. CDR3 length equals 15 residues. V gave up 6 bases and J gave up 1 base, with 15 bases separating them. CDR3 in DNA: TGTGCCAGCAGCCTAACAGGGTTGGGGAACACTGAAGCTTTCTTT. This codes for CASSLTGLGNTEAFF.

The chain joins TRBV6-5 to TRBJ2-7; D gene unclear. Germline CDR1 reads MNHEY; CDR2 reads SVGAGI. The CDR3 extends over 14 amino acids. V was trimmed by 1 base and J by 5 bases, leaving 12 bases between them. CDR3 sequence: CASSYYTPADEQYF. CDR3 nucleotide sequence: TGTGCCAGCAGTTACTATACTCCTGCAGACGAGCAGTACTTC.

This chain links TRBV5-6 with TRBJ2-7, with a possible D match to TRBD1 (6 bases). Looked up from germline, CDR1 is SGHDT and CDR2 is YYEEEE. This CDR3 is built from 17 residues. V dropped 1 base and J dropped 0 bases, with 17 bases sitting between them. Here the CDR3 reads CASSLRVLGRGSYEQYF. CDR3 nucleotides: TGTGCCAGCAGCTTGAGAGTGCTCGGCAGGGGCTCCTACGAGCAGTACTTC.

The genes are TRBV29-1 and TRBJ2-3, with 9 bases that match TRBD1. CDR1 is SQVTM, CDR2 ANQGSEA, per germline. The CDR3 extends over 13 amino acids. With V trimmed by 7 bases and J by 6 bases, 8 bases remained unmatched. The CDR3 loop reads CSGPQGAEDTQYF. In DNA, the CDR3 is TGCAGCGGTCCACAGGGGGCGGAGGATACGCAGTATTTT.

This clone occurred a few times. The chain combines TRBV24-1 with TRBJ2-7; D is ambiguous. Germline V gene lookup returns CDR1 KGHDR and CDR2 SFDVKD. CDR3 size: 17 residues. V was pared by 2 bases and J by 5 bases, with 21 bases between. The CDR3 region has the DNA TGTGCCACCAGTGATTGTGAGCGTCCCGGCACAAGCCACGAGCAGTACTTC. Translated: CATSDCERPGTSHEQYF.

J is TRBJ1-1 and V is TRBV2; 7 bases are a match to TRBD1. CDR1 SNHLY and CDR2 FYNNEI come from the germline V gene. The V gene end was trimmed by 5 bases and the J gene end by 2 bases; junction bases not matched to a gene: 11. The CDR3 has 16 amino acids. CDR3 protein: CASSQVTTGANTEAFF. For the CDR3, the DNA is TGTGCCAGCAGTCAAGTTACAACAGGGGCCAACACTGAAGCTTTCTTT.

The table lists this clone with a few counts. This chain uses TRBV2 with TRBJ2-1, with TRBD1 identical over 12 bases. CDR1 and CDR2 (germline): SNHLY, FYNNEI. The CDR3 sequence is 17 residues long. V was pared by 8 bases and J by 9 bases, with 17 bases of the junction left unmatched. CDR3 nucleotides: TGTGCCAGCGACGAGTCGTCCGGGACAGGGGGCGCGGTTGAGCAGTTCTTC. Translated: CASDESSGTGGAVEQFF.

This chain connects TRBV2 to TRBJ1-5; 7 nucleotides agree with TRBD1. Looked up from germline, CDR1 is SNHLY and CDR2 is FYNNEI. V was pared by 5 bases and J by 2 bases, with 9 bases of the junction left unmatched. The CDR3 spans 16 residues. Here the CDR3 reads CASSWGTVSGNQPQHF. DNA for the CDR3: TGTGCCAGCAGTTGGGGGACAGTATCTGGCAATCAGCCCCAGCATTTT.

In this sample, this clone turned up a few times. The CDR3 region is CASSLVGQGTDTQYF. The CDR3 region has the DNA TGCGCCAGCAGCTTGGTGGGACAGGGCACAGATACGCAGTATTTT. This chain links TRBV5-1 with TRBJ2-3; 8 nucleotides agree with TRBD1. The V gene's germline CDR1 is SGHRS and CDR2 YFSETQ. After removal of 0 bases from V and 1 base from J, the junction contained 1 base not matched to a gene. This CDR3 is 15 amino acids long.